This is a list of T cell receptor beta chains from one sample in a study of cytomegalovirus exposure and HLA in healthy donors. Sequenced by immunoSEQ multiplex PCR; TCRdb stores in-frame clones only, minus some. Here the sample spans tens of thousands of clones, around nine tenths being singletons. Sequencing was carried out using PBMCs. The receptors shown here come from a man in his thirties or forties in good health and CMV-seropositive. Both conserved end residues are part of each CDR3. D genes are given only for firm matches. The size field is filled for only some rows; it gives once, few, many or a size class.

clone_size | d_call | j_call | v_call | cdr3_aa | cdr3_nt
. | . | TRBJ2-7 | TRBV7-7 | CASRSQGLEAYEQYF | TGTGCTAGCAGAAGCCAGGGGCTAGAGGCCTACGAGCAGTACTTC
. | . | TRBJ2-7 | TRBV27 | CASSLSTGTLSYEQYF | TGTGCCAGCAGTTTATCAACAGGTACCCTTTCCTACGAGCAGTACTTC
. | TRBD1 | TRBJ2-1 | TRBV19 | CASSIDVRRQGFYNEQFF | TGTGCCAGTAGTATAGATGTTCGGAGACAGGGATTTTACAATGAGCAGTTCTTC
. | . | TRBJ2-7 | TRBV18 | CASSTSRGYYEQYF | TGTGCCAGCTCCACATCCCGCGGTTACTACGAGCAGTACTTC
. | TRBD1 | TRBJ2-7 | TRBV4-1 | CASSRTGTVRSYEQYF | TGCGCCAGCAGCCGGACAGGGACAGTCCGTTCCTACGAGCAGTACTTC
. | . | TRBJ1-5 | TRBV7-2 | CASSLLTGINQPQHF | TGTGCCAGCAGCTTACTTACAGGGATCAATCAGCCCCAGCATTTT
. | . | TRBJ1-1 | TRBV29-1 | CSVLLKNTEAFF | TGCAGCGTTTTATTAAAGAACACTGAAGCTTTCTTT
. | . | TRBJ2-1 | TRBV27 | CASSPRLGRNEQFF | TGTGCCAGCAGCCCGCGACTAGGTAGGAATGAGCAGTTCTTC
. | TRBD1 | TRBJ2-5 | TRBV27 | CASSSLQGAFGETQYF | TGTGCCAGCAGTTCTCTCCAGGGGGCGTTCGGAGAGACCCAGTACTTC
. | TRBD2 | TRBJ2-1 | TRBV28 | CASSLGGSGNEANEQFF | TGTGCCAGCAGTTTAGGGGGTAGCGGGAATGAAGCGAATGAGCAGTTCTTC
. | . | TRBJ1-1 | TRBV5-1 | CASSRGTGTGTEAFF | TGCGCCAGCAGCAGAGGAACAGGGACCGGCACTGAAGCTTTCTTT
. | . | TRBJ2-1 | TRBV18 | CASSPREGEQFF | TGTGCCAGCTCACCCAGGGAAGGCGAGCAGTTCTTC
. | TRBD2 | TRBJ2-7 | TRBV10-2 | CASTPSGSYEQYF | TGCGCCAGCACACCTAGCGGAAGCTACGAGCAGTACTTC
. | . | TRBJ1-1 | TRBV5-6 | CASSLIQSNTEAFF | TGTGCCAGCAGCTTGATTCAGTCGAACACTGAAGCTTTCTTT
. | . | TRBJ1-2 | TRBV18 | CASSPRDTEGYTF | TGTGCCAGCTCACCCCGGGACACAGAAGGCTACACCTTC
. | TRBD1 | TRBJ1-2 | TRBV14 | CASSHGTGVGYTF | TGTGCCAGCAGCCATGGGACAGGGGTTGGCTACACCTTC
few | TRBD1 | TRBJ2-7 | TRBV29-1 | CSVDTGGTYEQYF | TGCAGCGTTGATACAGGGGGCACCTACGAGCAGTACTTC
. | . | TRBJ2-1 | TRBV7-7 | CASSPSDSSYNEQFF | TGTGCTAGCAGCCCCTCGGACAGCTCCTACAATGAGCAGTTCTTC
. | TRBD1 | TRBJ1-2 | TRBV5-4 | CASSPPDGQGSYGYTF | TGTGCCAGCAGCCCACCTGACGGACAGGGTTCCTATGGCTACACCTTC
. | TRBD1 | TRBJ2-7 | TRBV27 | CASSLSGQGSPYEQYF | TGTGCCAGCAGTTTATCTGGACAGGGAAGCCCCTACGAGCAGTACTTC
once | TRBD2 | TRBJ2-1 | TRBV5-1 | CASSLAAGGGYNEQFF | TGCGCCAGCAGCTTGGCAGCGGGAGGGGGATACAATGAGCAGTTCTTC
. | TRBD1 | TRBJ2-7 | TRBV30 | CAWTPGQGAREQYF | TGTGCCTGGACACCGGGACAGGGGGCTCGGGAGCAGTACTTC
. | TRBD2 | TRBJ2-7 | TRBV5-4 | CASSSTSGSSEQYF | TGTGCCAGCAGCTCGACTAGCGGGAGTAGCGAGCAGTACTTC
. | . | TRBJ2-1 | TRBV4-1 | CASSQDGQVNSYNEQFF | TGCGCCAGCAGCCAAGATGGTCAGGTCAACTCCTACAATGAGCAGTTCTTC
. | TRBD2 | TRBJ2-1 | TRBV5-1 | CASSLVTSGFHNEQFF | TGCGCCAGCAGCTTGGTGACTAGCGGGTTTCACAATGAGCAGTTCTTC
. | TRBD2 | TRBJ2-1 | TRBV9 | CASSPHPSGGRSEQFF | TGTGCCAGCAGCCCTCACCCTAGCGGGGGGCGGAGTGAGCAGTTCTTC
. | . | TRBJ1-2 | TRBV28 | CALGGWDGYTF | TGTGCCTTGGGGGGTTGGGATGGCTACACCTTC